The rows below give T cell receptor beta chains drawn from one sample of a study of T cell responses to AZD1222 COVID-19 vaccine. The protocol was immunoSEQ multiplex PCR, while the TCRdb copy is restricted to in-frame clones and leaves out a portion. The sample shows more than 50,000 clones, 65% to 90% of them seen only once. The material was peripheral blood, obtained on day 0 of AZD1222 vaccination. The receptor set was obtained from an adult in good health. The CDR3 runs from the conserved cysteine through the conserved F or W.

V gene: TRBV27; CDR3 protein: CASSSPGQGAYEQYF
V gene: TRBV1; CDR3 protein: CTSSQERLAGPGKNIQYF
V gene: TRBV7-2; CDR3 protein: CASSPAPYGYTF
V gene: TRBV11-2; CDR3 protein: CASSLLGSSSPQHF
V gene: TRBV7-2; CDR3 protein: CASSFGSGRATLNEQFF
V gene: TRBV2; CDR3 protein: CAGRRDNHLSDEQFF
V gene: TRBV7-2; CDR3 protein: CASSLDSSRLNTEAFF
V gene: TRBV7-2; CDR3 protein: CASSRWTETTEAFF
V gene: TRBV29-1; CDR3 protein: CSGVVTGNTEAFF
V gene: TRBV12-5; CDR3 protein: CASGFSHPTDTQYF
V gene: TRBV9; CDR3 protein: CASSERLAGVPGELFF
V gene: TRBV5-1; CDR3 protein: CASSLGQVNYGYTF
V gene: TRBV30; CDR3 protein: CAWSARGQGTRSPLHF
V gene: TRBV3-1/TRBV3-2; CDR3 protein: CASSLKPGDYGYTF
V gene: TRBV3-1/TRBV3-2; CDR3 protein: CASSADRTGELFF
V gene: TRBV11-2; CDR3 protein: CASSFGLAGVGSYNEQFF
V gene: TRBV11-3; CDR3 protein: CASSLTSGREEQFF
V gene: TRBV5-1; CDR3 protein: CASSLDGQGQGEAFF
V gene: TRBV2; CDR3 protein: CASSLTITGGASGYTF
V gene: TRBV6-2/TRBV6-3; CDR3 protein: CASSYPPTGERTEAFF
V gene: TRBV19; CDR3 protein: CASSMGRAGQGARAREAFF
V gene: TRBV5-4; CDR3 protein: CASSLDDSNLNTGELFF
V gene: TRBV29-1; CDR3 protein: CSVTGSNTEAFF
V gene: TRBV11-2; CDR3 protein: CASSLERESYYEQYF
V gene: TRBV19; CDR3 protein: CASSIEGNTIYF
V gene: TRBV20-1; CDR3 protein: CSASWLYNEQFF
V gene: TRBV7-3; CDR3 protein: CASSPGGGSGEQYF
V gene: TRBV29-1; CDR3 protein: CSVEWTGPGETQYF
V gene: TRBV18; CDR3 protein: CASSPSGTGTEKLFF
V gene: TRBV28; CDR3 protein: CASSFGGFTGELFF
V gene: TRBV7-2; CDR3 protein: CASSSPSASNTGELFF